The clone carrying this T cell receptor beta chain is categorized as medium-sized. Thyroid surgery was performed in patients who had received no treatment beforehand. The sample is drawn from a study of metastatic and nonmetastatic thyroid tumors. Looking at the study overall: It was across blood and tumor or nodule tissue from malignant and benign thyroid patients that repertoires were compared.

MiXCR re-clonotyped the PCR reads for TCRdb. There are over 25,000 clones in the sample; roughly 17% occur only once, and about 6% lies in the top ten. Sequences were obtained from blood. This TCR came from a male donor with papillary thyroid cancer or a benign thyroid nodule (not recorded which). Some clones in this sample may be carry-over from other donors' samples.

DNA for the CDR3: TGTGCCAGCACCCCGGGACAGGGTAACTATGGCTACACCTTC. It specifies CASTPGQGNYGYTF. This sequence joins TRBV6-1 and TRBJ1-2, with 9 bases lining up with TRBD1. CDR3 length: 14 residues. Losses at the gene ends were 7 bases for V and 1 base for J; bases not matched to a gene: 4. The V gene's germline CDR1 is MNHNS and CDR2 SASEGT.